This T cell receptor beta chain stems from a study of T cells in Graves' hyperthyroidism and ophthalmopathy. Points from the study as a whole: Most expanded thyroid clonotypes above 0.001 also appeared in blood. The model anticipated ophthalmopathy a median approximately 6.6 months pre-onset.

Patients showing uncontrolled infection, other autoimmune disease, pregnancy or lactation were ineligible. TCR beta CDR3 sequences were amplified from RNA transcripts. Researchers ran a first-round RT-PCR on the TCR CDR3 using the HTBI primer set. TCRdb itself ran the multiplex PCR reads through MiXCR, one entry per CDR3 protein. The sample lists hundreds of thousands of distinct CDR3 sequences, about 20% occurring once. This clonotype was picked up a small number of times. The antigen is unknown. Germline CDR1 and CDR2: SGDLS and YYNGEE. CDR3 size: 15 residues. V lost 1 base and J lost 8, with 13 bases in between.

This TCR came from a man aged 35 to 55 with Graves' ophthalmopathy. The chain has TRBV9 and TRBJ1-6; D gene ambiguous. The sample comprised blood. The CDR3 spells CASSVKEGGDSPLHF. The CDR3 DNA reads TGTGCCAGCAGCGTAAAGGAGGGCGGAGATTCACCCCTCCACTTT.